This record covers a single T cell receptor (beta chain). Its specificity is not known. This specimen comes from a study of cytomegalovirus exposure and HLA in healthy donors. Findings and limits, study-wide: Reportedly, diagnosis of cytomegalovirus status by the classifier showed high specificity and sensitivity.

The PCR made use of 60 Vbeta and 13 Jbeta primers. Data came from immunoSEQ multiplex PCR; TCRdb stores just in-frame clones and leaves some out. This sample has 200,000 to 250,000 clones, with around nine tenths found just once. Material for sequencing was PBMCs. This sequence was found in a woman under 30 in good health and CMV-seronegative.

CDR3 DNA sequence: TGTGCCAGCAGCTTACACGGGGTTAGCACAGATACGCAGTATTTT. It specifies CASSLHGVSTDTQYF. The chain carries TRBV11-2 and TRBJ2-3; perhaps TRBD2 as D (5 bases). The CDR3 totals 15 residues. Germline V gives CDR1 SGHAT, CDR2 FQNNGV. V gave up 2 bases and J gave up 0 bases, with 9 bases separating them.